This passage covers 21 T cell receptor beta chains from one sample sequenced in a study of OX40 agonist ivuxolimab in advanced cancers. Sequencing was performed with immunoSEQ multiplex PCR; in TCRdb, only in-frame clones are kept and a portion is missing. The sample includes 92,000 or so clones, around 89% of them seen just once. The material sequenced was CD4+ or CD8+ T cells sorted from blood, taken in a trial of the OX40 agonist ivuxolimab. The source of these receptors is an adult with an advanced solid tumor such as melanoma, head and neck, liver or kidney cancer.

The genes are TRBV7-9 and TRBJ2-1; D may be TRBD2 (5 bases). V gave up 4 bases and J gave up 0 bases, with 10 bases separating them. CDR1 and CDR2 from the germline V gene are SEHNR and FQNEAQ (reference sequence). There are 15 residues in the CDR3. For the CDR3, the DNA is TGTGCCAGCAGCTCCGAGGAGGACTCCTACAATGAGCAGTTCTTC. Its translation: CASSSEEDSYNEQFF.

The chain joins TRBV12-1 to TRBJ2-7; the listed D gene, TRBD1, was not tested against the DNA. TRBV12-1 is a pseudogene. The CDR3 has 13 amino acids. As DNA, the CDR3 is TGTGCCAGCAGCTTTAGGCAGGGATACGAGCAGTACTTC. This codes for CASSFRQGYEQYF.

The V call is TRBV28, the J call TRBJ2-7; TRBD1 aligns across 10 bases. The CDR3 sequence is 15 residues long. Looked up from germline, CDR1 is MDHEN and CDR2 is SYDVKM. V lost 3 bases and J lost 5; bases outside the gene matches: 7. This CDR3 is CASSLSTGGTDEQYF. CDR3 DNA: TGTGCCAGCAGTTTGTCGACAGGGGGCACGGACGAGCAGTACTTC. Full variable domain (missing parts from reference TRBV28 and TRBJ2-7): DVKVTQSSRYLVKRTGEKVFLECVQDMDHENMFWYRQDPGLGLRLIYFSYDVKMKEKGDIPEGYSVSREKKERFSLILESASTNQTSMYLCASSLSTGGTDEQYFGPGTRLTVT.

The chain employs TRBV10-3 and TRBJ1-1; D is unresolved. Germline CDR1 is ENHRY and CDR2 is SYGVKD. CDR3 length: 17 amino acids. The V gene lost 2 bases and the J gene lost 0 bases, with 16 bases spanning the gap. CDR3 in DNA: TGTGCCATCAGTGAGGGTTTGGCAGGCCAGATGAACACTGAAGCTTTCTTT. It is translated as CAISEGLAGQMNTEAFF.

The chain joins TRBV28 to TRBJ2-5; 8 bases fit TRBD2. CDR3 size: 15 residues. In germline, CDR1 is MDHEN, CDR2 SYDVKM. The V and J ends lost 3 bases and 5 bases, in that order; junction bases with no gene match: 8. CDR3 in DNA: TGTGCCAGCAGTTTGCCCAGCGGGAGTATGGAGACCCAGTACTTC. Its translation is CASSLPSGSMETQYF.

J is TRBJ2-7 and V is TRBV10-3; TRBD1 agrees at 9 bases. Germline V gene lookup returns CDR1 ENHRY and CDR2 SYGVKD. The CDR3 extends over 15 amino acids. V lost 6 bases to trimming and J lost 2 bases; unmatched junction nucleotides: 8. CDR3 residues: CAIRTGTGNAYEQYF. The CDR3 nucleotides read TGTGCCATCAGGACCGGGACAGGGAATGCCTACGAGCAGTACTTC.

This chain uses TRBV4-1 with TRBJ2-5, with a weak D call TRBD1 (6 bases). CDR1 MGHRA and CDR2 YSYEKL come from the germline V gene. The CDR3 is 21 residues long. Trimming pared 1 base from V and 5 bases from J, leaving 32 bases between. CDR3 DNA sequence: TGCGCCAGCAGCCAAGCAAGTCATGGGGGACATCTTCTTCCAGAGCGGGAGACCCAGTACTTC. Its translation: CASSQASHGGHLLPERETQYF.

The chain has TRBV5-1 and TRBJ2-5; D possibly corresponds to TRBD1 (5 bases). CDR1 is SGHRS, CDR2 YFSETQ, per germline. The CDR3 extends over 14 amino acids. The germline V and J ends were trimmed by 0 bases and 4 bases, with 10 bases remaining between them. DNA for the CDR3: TGCGCCAGCAGCTTGGGGCAGGGTATAGAGACCCAGTACTTC. Its protein is CASSLGQGIETQYF.

Only one count was recorded for this clone. The chain couples TRBV19 to TRBJ2-3; D is undetermined. Germline V lookup: CDR1 LNHDA, CDR2 SQIVND (reference sequence). The CDR3 totals 17 residues. The ends were cut back, 7 bases at V and 1 base at J, with 21 bases in the middle. Here the CDR3 DNA reads TGTGCCAGTATGAATACTTTTCGGGCTTTTGGCACAGATACGCAGTATTTT. Translation gives CASMNTFRAFGTDTQYF.

The rearrangement links TRBV10-3 to TRBJ2-2, with D perhaps matching TRBD2 (6 bases). Per the germline V gene, CDR1 is ENHRY and CDR2 is SYGVKD. The CDR3 extends over 17 amino acids. Trimming removed 0 bases at V and 1 base at J, with 12 bases between. This CDR3 is CAISESGGSLNTGELFF. The CDR3, as DNA: TGTGCCATCAGTGAGTCTGGGGGGAGCCTGAACACCGGGGAGCTGTTTTTT.

V is TRBV7-2 and J is TRBJ2-7; 7 bases agree with TRBD1. This CDR3 has 14 amino acids. Germline values: CDR1 SGHTA, CDR2 FQGNSA. V lost 5 bases, J lost 4 bases, and 8 bases stayed unmatched. Written as DNA, the CDR3 is TGTGCCAGCAGCCCTCTAGGGGGCTTGTACGAGCAGTACTTC. Protein: CASSPLGGLYEQYF.

The chain joins TRBV4-1 to TRBJ2-1, with D tentatively TRBD1 or TRBD2 (5 bases each). The CDR3 length is 17 residues. Germline values: CDR1 MGHRA, CDR2 YSYEKL. The V and J ends lost 4 bases and 0 bases respectively, with 16 bases between them. The CDR3: CASSRKAGTASYNEQFF. Written as DNA, the CDR3 is TGCGCCAGCAGCCGGAAGGCCGGGACCGCCTCCTACAATGAGCAGTTCTTC.

This clone was recorded once. The gene calls are TRBV19 and TRBJ1-5; a possible D gene is TRBD1 (6 bases). CDR3 length: 15 residues. Germline V lookup: CDR1 LNHDA, CDR2 SQIVND (reference sequence). Trimming cost V 4 bases and J 3 bases, with 13 bases left between them. In DNA, the CDR3 is TGTGCCAGTAGTAGAGGGGGGTCCTCCAATCAGCCCCAGCATTTT. This translates into CASSRGGSSNQPQHF.

The V call is TRBV11-2, the J call TRBJ1-1; 7 nucleotides line up with TRBD1. The V segment lost 6 bases and the J segment 5 bases; nucleotides outside the gene matches: 3. Germline V CDR1 and CDR2: SGHAT, FQNNGV. CDR3 length: 12 residues. The CDR3 DNA follows: TGTGCCAGCAGTAGACAGGGAACTGAAGCTTTCTTT. Translated, it gives CASSRQGTEAFF.

The chain uses TRBV7-3 and TRBJ2-2; D gene ambiguous. The CDR3 contains 16 residues. Germline CDR1 SGHTA, CDR2 FQGTGA. V was shortened by 3 bases and J by 3 bases, with 14 bases between the two germline ends. CDR3 DNA: TGTGCCAGCAGCTTGCGGACGGCTCTGGACACCGGGGAGCTGTTTTTT. Protein sequence: CASSLRTALDTGELFF.

This chain uses TRBV7-2 with TRBJ2-5; D unclear. CDR1 is SGHTA and CDR2 is FQGNSA in the germline V gene. CDR3 length: 14 residues. V was trimmed by 2 bases and J by 1 base, leaving 8 bases between them. The CDR3 DNA reads as TGTGCCAGCAGCTTAAAATGGTTCCAAGAGACCCAGTACTTC. It is translated as CASSLKWFQETQYF.

This clone was seen a single time. The chain has TRBV6-1 and TRBJ2-1, with D unresolved. Germline V gene data show CDR1 as MNHNS and CDR2 as SASEGT. The CDR3 runs to 13 residues. V lost 2 bases to trimming and J lost 14 bases, with 16 bases between them. The CDR3 DNA reads as TGTGCCAGCAGTGAAAGTTGGCCGGCTCGGGAGTTCTTC. Translating it yields CASSESWPAREFF.

V is TRBV14 and J is TRBJ2-7; TRBD2 might be the D (6 bases). The CDR3 loop spans 16 amino acids. Trimming left V 1 base short and J 3 bases short, with 16 bases between. Germline loops: CDR1 SGHDN, CDR2 FVKESK. This CDR3 reads CASSQGLGIMGYEQYF. For the CDR3, the DNA is TGTGCCAGCAGCCAAGGACTAGGAATTATGGGCTACGAGCAGTACTTC.

The V and J genes are TRBV9 and TRBJ1-1, with TRBD1 matching 8 bases. CDR1 and CDR2 from the germline V gene are SGDLS and YYNGEE. The ends lost 0 bases at V and 1 base at J; junction bases unmatched: 2. This CDR3 comprises 15 residues. The CDR3: CASSVDGTGNTEAFF. The CDR3 bases are TGTGCCAGCAGCGTAGACGGGACAGGGAACACTGAAGCTTTCTTT.

The chain uses TRBV27 and TRBJ2-7; 9 bases line up with TRBD1. The junction had 5 bases not matched to a gene; V was cut back by 8 bases and J by 3 bases. Germline V gene sequence: CDR1 MNHEY, CDR2 SMNVEV (reference sequence). The CDR3 is 13 amino acids. CDR3 DNA: TGTGCCAGCGGCCACAGGGGGCGCTACGAGCAGTACTTC. This translates into CASGHRGRYEQYF.

V gene TRBV6-1 combines with J gene TRBJ2-1, with 10 bases matching TRBD2. V lost 2 bases, J lost 8 bases, and 6 bases stayed unmatched. The length of the CDR3 is 15 residues. Germline V CDR1 and CDR2: MNHNS, SASEGT. This CDR3 is CASSERAGGPDEQFF. The CDR3 DNA reads TGTGCCAGCAGTGAACGAGCGGGAGGGCCAGATGAGCAGTTCTTC.